This T cell receptor beta chain came from a study of OX40 agonist ivuxolimab in advanced cancers. On the study more broadly: The study reported partial responses in three patients: one hepatocellular carcinoma, two cutaneous melanoma. Notes on the study in general: Mean expanded clone counts were higher in CD8+ than CD4+ T cells. The authors also found low normalized T-cell clonal expansion in some nonresponders.

Concerning this clone itself: Its target is unknown.

Germline CDR1 is SQVTM and CDR2 is ANQGSEA. The CDR3 sequence is 13 residues long. V lost 6 bases and J lost 2, with 11 bases in between. The protocol was immunoSEQ multiplex PCR, while the TCRdb copy is restricted to in-frame clones and leaves out a portion. The sample consists of about 58,000 clones, around four fifths of them appearing once. Drawing of blood for sampling happened at baseline, at cycle 4 day 1, and at cycle 7 day 1. The V and J genes are TRBV29-1 and TRBJ1-3; unclear D gene. This specimen consisted of CD4+ or CD8+ T cells sorted from blood, obtained in a trial of the OX40 agonist ivuxolimab. This receptor was taken from an adult with an advanced solid tumor such as melanoma, head and neck, liver or kidney cancer. The CDR3 reads CSVYGDTGNTIYF. The CDR3 bases are TGCAGCGTATATGGAGATACTGGAAACACCATATATTTT.